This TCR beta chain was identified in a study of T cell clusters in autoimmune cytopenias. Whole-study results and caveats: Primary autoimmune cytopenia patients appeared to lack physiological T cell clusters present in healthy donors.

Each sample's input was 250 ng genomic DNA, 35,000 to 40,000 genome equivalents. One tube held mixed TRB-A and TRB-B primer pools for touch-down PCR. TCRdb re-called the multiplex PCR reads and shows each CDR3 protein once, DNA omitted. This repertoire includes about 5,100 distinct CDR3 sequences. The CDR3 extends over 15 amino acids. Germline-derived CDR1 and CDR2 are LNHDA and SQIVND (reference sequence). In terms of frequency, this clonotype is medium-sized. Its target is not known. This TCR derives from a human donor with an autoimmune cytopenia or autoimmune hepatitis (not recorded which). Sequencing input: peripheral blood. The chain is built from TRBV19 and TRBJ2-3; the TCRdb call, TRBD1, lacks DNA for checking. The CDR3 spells CASSSDRGRTDTQYF. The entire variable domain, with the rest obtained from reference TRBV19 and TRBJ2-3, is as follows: DGGITQSPKYLFRKEGQNVTLSCEQNLNHDAMYWYRQDPGQGLRLIYYSQIVNDFQKGDIAEGYSVSREKKESFPLTVTSAQKNPTAFYLCASSSDRGRTDTQYFGPGTRLTVL.